Listed here are 14 T cell receptor beta chains from one sample, sequenced in a study of T cell responses to AZD1222 COVID-19 vaccine. Using immunoSEQ multiplex PCR, the repertoire was profiled, and TCRdb retains in-frame clones only, with some absent. The table lists approximately 160,000 clones, around 94% of them singletons. This material consisted of peripheral blood, taken 28 days after the second AZD1222 dose. The receptors were gathered from an adult who received the AZD1222 COVID-19 vaccine.

This chain joins TRBV10-3 and TRBJ2-7; 9 nucleotides match TRBD1. Germline V lookup: CDR1 ENHRY, CDR2 SYGVKD. The CDR3 covers 14 residues. Unmatched junction bases numbered 7, after V lost 5 bases and J lost 5 bases. DNA for the CDR3: TGTGCCATCAGTACACAGGGGGCCGGAGACGAGCAGTACTTC. Protein: CAISTQGAGDEQYF.

The V and J genes are TRBV7-8 and TRBJ2-2; D is undetermined. Germline CDR1 is SGHVS and CDR2 is FQNEAQ. Trimming left V 5 bases short and J 2 bases short, with 12 bases between. The CDR3 sequence is 15 residues long. The CDR3 spells CASSQTGANTGELFF. The CDR3 DNA reads TGTGCCAGCAGCCAAACTGGTGCTAACACCGGGGAGCTGTTTTTT.

The gene calls are TRBV27 and TRBJ1-5; D unresolved. There are 13 residues in the CDR3. The germline V gene encodes CDR1 MNHEY and CDR2 SMNVEV (reference sequence). The ends were cut back, 3 bases at V and 3 bases at J, with 6 bases in the middle. CDR3 amino acids: CASSFNTNQPQHF. In DNA, the CDR3 is TGTGCCAGCAGTTTCAACACCAATCAGCCCCAGCATTTT.

The rearrangement joins TRBV3-1 (or the pseudogene TRBV3-2) to TRBJ2-2; D call uncertain. V was cut by 4 bases and J by 8 bases, with 14 bases left in between. CDR1 is LGHDT, CDR2 YNNKEL, per germline (reference sequence). CDR3 size: 14 residues. The CDR3 nucleotides are TGTGCCAGCAGCCCATTTGATAAATCGGGGGAGCTGTTTTTT. Translation gives CASSPFDKSGELFF.

The CDR3 loop reads CASSQVLAGDEQFF. For the CDR3, the DNA is TGCGCCAGCAGCCAAGTTCTAGCGGGAGATGAGCAGTTCTTC. V and J are TRBV4-1 and TRBJ2-1; 10 nucleotides line up with TRBD2. The V and J ends lost 1 base and 8 bases, in that order; junction bases with no gene match: 2. The CDR3 loop spans 14 amino acids. CDR1 MGHRA and CDR2 YSYEKL come from the germline V gene.

The chain links TRBV2 to TRBJ1-2; a possible D gene is TRBD1 (5 bases). Germline V gene sequence: CDR1 SNHLY, CDR2 FYNNEI. The CDR3 extends over 13 amino acids. V was cut by 5 bases and J by 3 bases, with 10 bases left in between. The CDR3 DNA reads TGTGCCAGCAGTTCCGGGACGGACTATGGCTACACCTTC. Amino acids: CASSSGTDYGYTF.

The chain is built from TRBV7-8 and TRBJ2-1, with 9 positions matching TRBD2. Trimming removed 8 bases from V and 2 bases from J; junction bases left unmatched: 4. The CDR3 is made up of 14 amino acids. Germline CDR1 reads SGHVS; CDR2 reads FQNEAQ. The CDR3 DNA reads as TGTGCCAGCGGATCTAGCGGGACCTACAATGAGCAGTTCTTC. Its translation is CASGSSGTYNEQFF.

The V and J genes are TRBV30 and TRBJ2-2; unclear D gene. V dropped 2 bases and J dropped 6 bases, with 16 bases sitting between them. From germline, CDR1 is GTSNPN and CDR2 SVGIG (reference sequence). CDR3 length equals 15 residues. CDR3 coding DNA: TGTGCCTGGAGTCGTGAGCTCGGTCTCGCCGGGGAGCTGTTTTTT. This gives the protein CAWSRELGLAGELFF.

The chain employs TRBV19 and TRBJ1-6; TRBD1 agrees at 7 bases. Germline V CDR1 and CDR2: LNHDA, SQIVND (reference sequence). The CDR3 spans 14 residues. Germline trimming cut 5 bases from V and 8 bases from J; bases unmatched to any gene: 6. CDR3 DNA sequence: TGTGCCAGTAGTTTCACAGGGGATCATTCACCCCTCCACTTT. Its translation is CASSFTGDHSPLHF.

This chain connects TRBV2 to TRBJ1-2; D unclear. Trimming shortened V by 4 bases and J by 0 bases, and 9 bases separated the two germline ends. The germline CDR1 and CDR2 sequences are SNHLY and FYNNEI. This CDR3 region has 14 residues. CDR3 coding DNA: TGTGCCAGCAGTGGTGGCAGAGCTAACTATGGCTACACCTTC. Translated, it gives CASSGGRANYGYTF.

V and J are TRBV7-9 and TRBJ2-7; TRBD1 or TRBD2 may be the D gene (5 bases each). CDR1 and CDR2 (germline): SEHNR, FQNEAQ (reference sequence). Deletions cut 5 bases from V and 3 bases from J, with 20 bases between. This CDR3 has 16 amino acids. CDR3 region: CASSKGPLEGIYEQYF. The CDR3 DNA is TGTGCCAGCAGCAAGGGACCGCTAGAGGGGATCTACGAGCAGTACTTC.

The rearrangement joins TRBV30 to TRBJ1-3, with D perhaps TRBD1 (5 bases). Per germline, CDR1 GTSNPN and CDR2 SVGIG (reference sequence). This CDR3 contains 13 residues. V gave up 0 bases and J gave up 9 bases, with 12 bases separating them. The CDR3 protein is CAWSVGQGSTIYF. CDR3 nucleotide sequence: TGTGCCTGGAGTGTGGGGCAGGGATCCACCATATATTTT.

This chain connects TRBV30 to TRBJ2-3; 11 positions agree with TRBD2. From germline, CDR1 is GTSNPN and CDR2 SVGIG (reference sequence). The CDR3 spans 19 residues. Trimming removed 2 bases from V and 7 bases from J; junction bases left unmatched: 20. Here the CDR3 reads CAWSPGTPRLAGGRNTQYF. CDR3 bases: TGTGCCTGGAGTCCGGGGACACCTCGGCTAGCGGGAGGTAGAAATACGCAGTATTTT.

The chain combines TRBV20-1 with TRBJ2-7; 13 nucleotides align to TRBD2. The CDR3 contains 19 residues. Germline trimming cut 6 bases from V and 0 bases from J; bases unmatched to any gene: 17. Germline values: CDR1 DFQATT, CDR2 SNEGSKA (reference sequence). Written as DNA, the CDR3 is TGCAGTGCAAGTAGGGGGAGGACTAGCGGGAGACTGGGCTCCTACGAGCAGTACTTC. It yields the protein CSASRGRTSGRLGSYEQYF.